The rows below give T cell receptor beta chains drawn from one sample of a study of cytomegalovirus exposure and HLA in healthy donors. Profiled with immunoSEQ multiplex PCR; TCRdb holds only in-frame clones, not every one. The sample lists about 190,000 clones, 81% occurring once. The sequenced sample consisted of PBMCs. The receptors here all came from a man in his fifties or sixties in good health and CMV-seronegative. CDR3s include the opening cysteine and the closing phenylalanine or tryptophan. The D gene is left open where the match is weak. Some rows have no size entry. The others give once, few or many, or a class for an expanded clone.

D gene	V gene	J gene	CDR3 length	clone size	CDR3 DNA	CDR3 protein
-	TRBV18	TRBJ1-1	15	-	TGTGCCAGCTCACCCTCCAGGAACCTCAACACTGAAGCTTTCTTT	CASSPSRNLNTEAFF
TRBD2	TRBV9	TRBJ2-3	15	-	TGTGCCAGCAGCGACCGGGGGGTTTACACAGATACGCAGTATTTT	CASSDRGVYTDTQYF
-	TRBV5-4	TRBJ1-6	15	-	TGTGCCAGCAGCCGTAGGGAAGGGGCAGGGTCACCCCTCCACTTT	CASSRREGAGSPLHF
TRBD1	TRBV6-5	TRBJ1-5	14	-	TGTGCCAGTAATGACAGGGTAAGCAATCAGCCCCAGCATTTT	CASNDRVSNQPQHF
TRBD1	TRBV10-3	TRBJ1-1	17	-	TGTGCCATCAGTGACCCGGACAGGCGGTCAGAGAGCACTGAAGCTTTCTTT	CAISDPDRRSESTEAFF
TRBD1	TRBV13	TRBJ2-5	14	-	TGTGCCAGCAGCATTTACAGGGGTTTTGAGACCCAGTACTTC	CASSIYRGFETQYF
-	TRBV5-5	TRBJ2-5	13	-	TGTGCCAGCAGCTTTTTTAGCATACAGACCCAGTACTTC	CASSFFSIQTQYF
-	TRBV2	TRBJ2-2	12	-	TGTGCCAGCACAGGGAACACCGGGGAGCTGTTTTTT	CASTGNTGELFF
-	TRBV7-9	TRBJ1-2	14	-	TGTGCCAGCAGCTTGGAAGGCCGAGGATTTGGCTACACCTTC	CASSLEGRGFGYTF
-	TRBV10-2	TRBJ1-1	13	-	TGCGCCAGCAGTGGGAGCGAGTGGACTGAAGCTTTCTTT	CASSGSEWTEAFF
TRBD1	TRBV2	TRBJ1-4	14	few	TGTGCCAGCAGGGGCAGGGGGCGGTCTGAAAAACTGTTTTTT	CASRGRGRSEKLFF
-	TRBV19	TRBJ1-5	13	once	TGTGCCAGTAGCCTTAATAGCAATCAGCCCCAGCATTTT	CASSLNSNQPQHF
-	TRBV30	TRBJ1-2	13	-	TGTGCCTGGGTGACTCATGGCCACTATGGCTACACCTTC	CAWVTHGHYGYTF
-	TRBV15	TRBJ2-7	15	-	TGTGCCACCAGCAGAGAGGGTAACAGGGCCAACGAGCAGTACTTC	CATSREGNRANEQYF
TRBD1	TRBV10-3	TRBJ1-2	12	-	TGTGCCATCAACAGGGGGGACTATGGCTACACCTTC	CAINRGDYGYTF
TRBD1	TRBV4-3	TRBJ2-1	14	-	TGCGCCAGCAGCCAAAAGGACAGGGACAATGAGCAGTTCTTC	CASSQKDRDNEQFF
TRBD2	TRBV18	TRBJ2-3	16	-	TGTGCCAGCTCGTCCGGGACTAGCGGGGGGGGAGATACGCAGTATTTT	CASSSGTSGGGDTQYF
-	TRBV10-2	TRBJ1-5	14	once	TGCGCCAGCAGTGGAAACAGGGTCAATCAGCCCCAGCATTTT	CASSGNRVNQPQHF
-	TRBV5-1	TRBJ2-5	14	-	TGCGCCAGCAGCTTGGGCGCGGAGCAAGAGACCCAGTACTTC	CASSLGAEQETQYF
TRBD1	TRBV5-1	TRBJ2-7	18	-	TGCGCCAGCAGCTTGAATCCAGGGGGACAGGGAAGTTCCTACGAGCAGTACTTC	CASSLNPGGQGSSYEQYF
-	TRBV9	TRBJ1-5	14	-	TGTGCCAGCAGCAGGGAAGGGGGCAATCAGCCCCAGCATTTT	CASSREGGNQPQHF
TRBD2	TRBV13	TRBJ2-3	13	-	TGTGCCTGCGGGAGGGGGACTACAGATACGCAGTATTTT	CACGRGTTDTQYF
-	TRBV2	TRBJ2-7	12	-	TGTGCCAGCAGTGAATCGGGAGACGAGCAGTACTTC	CASSESGDEQYF
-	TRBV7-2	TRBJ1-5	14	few	TGTGCCAGCAGCTTGGTCGATGTGGGCCAGCCCCAGCATTTT	CASSLVDVGQPQHF
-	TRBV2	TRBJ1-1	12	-	TGTGCCAGCAGTGAAAGCTACACTGAAGCTTTCTTT	CASSESYTEAFF
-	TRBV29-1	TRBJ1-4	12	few	TGCAGCGGACACAGGGTGCGTGAAAAACTGTTTTTT	CSGHRVREKLFF
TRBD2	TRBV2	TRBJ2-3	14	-	TGTGCCAGCAGGGGAGGGTATGGCACAGATACGCAGTATTTT	CASRGGYGTDTQYF
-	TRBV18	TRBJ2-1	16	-	TGTGCCAGCTCACCACAGCGCAACGGGGTTAACAATGAGCAGTTCTTC	CASSPQRNGVNNEQFF
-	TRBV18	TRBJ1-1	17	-	TGTGCCAGCTCACCTAATCGCCCCGGGATCTTCAACACTGAAGCTTTCTTT	CASSPNRPGIFNTEAFF
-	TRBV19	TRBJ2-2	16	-	TGTGCCAGTAGTATAGTGGCGGCGGGAACCACCGGGGAGCTGTTTTTT	CASSIVAAGTTGELFF
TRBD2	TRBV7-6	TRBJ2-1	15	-	TGTGCCAGCAGCAAACCCGGGACTAGCCAAAGGGAGCAGTTCTTC	CASSKPGTSQREQFF